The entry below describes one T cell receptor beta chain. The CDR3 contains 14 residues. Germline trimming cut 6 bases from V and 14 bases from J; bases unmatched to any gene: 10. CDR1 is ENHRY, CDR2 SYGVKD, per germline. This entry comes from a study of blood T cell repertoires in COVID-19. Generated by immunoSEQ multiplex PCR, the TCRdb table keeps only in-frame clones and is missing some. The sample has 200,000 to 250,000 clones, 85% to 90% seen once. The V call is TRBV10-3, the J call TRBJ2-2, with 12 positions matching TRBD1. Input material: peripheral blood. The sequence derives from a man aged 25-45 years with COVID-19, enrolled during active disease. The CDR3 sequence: CAISSGTGGFDLFF. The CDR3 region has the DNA TGTGCCATCAGCTCCGGGACAGGGGGCTTTGACCTGTTTTTT.